Presented here are 30 T cell receptor beta chains from one specimen sequenced in a study of early T cells in non-severe SARS-CoV-2 infection (dated by TCRdb to the early 2020s). Libraries were prepared through 5' RACE. The reads were generated on a NextSeq 500. The public reads were reanalyzed by TCRdb: fastp trimming at Q25, MiXCR alignment, in-frame beta chains only. Rows matching on CDR3 protein sequence are summarized as one entry with the most common DNA and genes. The sample table holds some 80,000 distinct CDR3 sequences, of which 10% to 15% were seen once. Clones ranked in the top ten supply roughly 3.6% of the sample. The sample taken for sequencing was whole blood. The source of these receptors is an adult who was a healthcare worker with PCR-confirmed SARS-CoV-2 infection or an uninfected control (not recorded which).

The V gene is TRBV28, the J gene TRBJ2-2, with D uncertain. Trimming took 8 bases from V and 4 from J, leaving 17 bases between them. The CDR3 has 15 amino acids. Germline V lookup: CDR1 MDHEN, CDR2 SYDVKM. The CDR3: CASSLRGPATGELFF. CDR3 DNA sequence: TGTGCCAGCTCCTTACGCGGACCCGCCACCGGGGAGCTGTTTTTT.

This clonotype was detected ten times or more. The chain has TRBV9 and TRBJ2-1; D is possibly TRBD2 (5 bases). The CDR3 has 15 residues. Germline lookup yields CDR1 SGDLS and CDR2 YYNGEE. V lost 0 bases to trimming and J lost 2 bases, with 9 bases between them. Here the CDR3 reads CASSVGSGPYNEQFF. For the CDR3, the DNA is TGTGCCAGCAGCGTAGGGAGCGGTCCCTACAATGAGCAGTTCTTC.

The gene calls are TRBV7-2 and TRBJ1-5; D gene unclear. The CDR3 contains 13 residues. V lost 3 bases and J 3 bases, leaving 6 bases between the germline ends. Per germline, CDR1 SGHTA and CDR2 FQGNSA. CDR3 bases: TGTGCCAGCAGCTTGGGAGCCAATCAGCCCCAGCATTTT. Amino acid sequence: CASSLGANQPQHF.

The J gene is TRBJ2-5, the V gene TRBV20-1; D gene unclear. The CDR3 has 10 residues. Germline V gene sequence: CDR1 DFQATT, CDR2 SNEGSKA (reference sequence). The chain's CDR3 is CSALVETQYF. DNA of the CDR3: TGCAGCGCCCTGGTAGAGACCCAGTACTTC.

The V and J genes are TRBV19 and TRBJ1-4; D is unresolved. Germline CDR1 is LNHDA and CDR2 is SQIVND (reference sequence). There are 15 residues in the CDR3. The V end was cut by 5 bases, the J end by 8 bases, with 18 bases between. The CDR3 loop is CASSLPASKYEKLFF. The CDR3 nucleotides read TGTGCCAGTAGTCTTCCGGCCTCCAAATACGAAAAACTGTTTTTT.

This clonotype came up many times. The chain recombines TRBV7-9 with TRBJ2-1, with a weak D call TRBD2 (5 bases). V was shortened by 3 bases and J by 10 bases, with 7 bases between the two germline ends. There are 11 residues in the CDR3. Germline CDR1 reads SEHNR; CDR2 reads FQNEAQ (reference sequence). The CDR3 region is CASSFPGEQFF. The CDR3 DNA is TGTGCCAGCAGCTTTCCGGGGGAGCAGTTCTTC.

The gene calls are TRBV6-1 and TRBJ1-2; no clear D. Germline loops: CDR1 MNHNS, CDR2 SASEGT. V was trimmed by 2 bases and J by 9 bases, leaving 16 bases between them. This CDR3 is built from 14 residues. CDR3 DNA sequence: TGTGCCAGCAGTGAACCGGGGAAGGGCGATCGCTACACCTTC. This codes for CASSEPGKGDRYTF.

The chain employs TRBV29-1 and TRBJ1-1; D is undetermined. V dropped 2 bases and J dropped 3 bases, with 10 bases sitting between them. CDR1 and CDR2 from the germline V gene are SQVTM and ANQGSEA. The CDR3 has 13 residues. The CDR3 is CSVERAGDTEAFF. The DNA of the CDR3 is TGCAGCGTTGAAAGGGCCGGGGACACTGAAGCTTTCTTT. The full variable domain, rest sourced from reference TRBV29-1 and TRBJ1-1, is SAVISQKPSRDICQRGTSLTIQCQVDSQVTMMFWYRQQPGQSLTLIATANQGSEATYESGFVIDKFPISRPNLTFSTLTVSNMSPEDSSIYLCSVERAGDTEAFFGQGTRLTVV.

This clonotype came up many times. The rearrangement links TRBV30 to TRBJ2-2, with 13 bases lining up with TRBD2. Germline V gene data show CDR1 as GTSNPN and CDR2 as SVGIG (reference sequence). This CDR3 has 15 amino acids. The ends lost 4 bases at V and 5 bases at J; junction bases unmatched: 4. The CDR3 DNA is TGTGCCTGGAAGGGACTAGCGGGACGGACCGGGGAGCTGTTTTTT. This codes for CAWKGLAGRTGELFF.

The chain links TRBV20-1 to TRBJ2-1, with D possibly matching TRBD2 (6 bases). The germline CDR1 and CDR2 sequences are DFQATT and SNEGSKA (reference sequence). Trimming stripped 3 bases from V and 0 bases from J, with 15 bases between. There are 16 residues in the CDR3. This chain's CDR3 is CSASGDSGYSYNEQFF. CDR3 sequence (DNA): TGCAGTGCTAGTGGGGATAGCGGCTACTCCTACAATGAGCAGTTCTTC.

This clonotype occurred a few times. The genes are TRBV29-1 and TRBJ1-1; 9 bases map to TRBD1. The ends lost 2 bases at V and 5 bases at J; junction bases unmatched: 3. Germline CDR1 is SQVTM and CDR2 is ANQGSEA. The CDR3 length is 13 residues. CDR3 DNA: TGCAGCGTTGAACCCGGACAGGGGACTGAAGCTTTCTTT. Translating gives CSVEPGQGTEAFF.

Comments on this clonotype: This likely comes from a read error, as the CDR3 has no conserved phenylalanine or tryptophan at its end. The rearrangement uses TRBV28 and TRBJ1-1; TRBD1 matches at 8 bases. Germline V gene data show CDR1 as MDHEN and CDR2 as SYDVKM. Trimming cost V 7 bases and J 7 bases; bases outside gene matches: 14. The CDR3 has 15 amino acids. CDR3 in DNA: TGTGCCAGCACCCTGAGGCAGGGGGCGCAAGGTGAAGCTTTCTAT. Translated, it gives CASTLRQGAQGEAFY.

This clonotype has just a few counts. The gene calls are TRBV2 and TRBJ2-2; D gene unclear. Germline V lookup: CDR1 SNHLY, CDR2 FYNNEI. V shed 0 bases and J shed 5 bases, with 4 bases lying between them. The CDR3 runs 13 residues. CDR3 in DNA: TGTGCCAGCAGTGAAGCGCCGACCGGGGAGCTGTTTTTT. It encodes CASSEAPTGELFF.

There are a few counts of this clonotype. The chain carries TRBV29-1 and TRBJ2-2; D unresolved. In germline, CDR1 is SQVTM, CDR2 ANQGSEA. The V end lost 3 bases, the J end lost 1 base, and 6 bases lay between the germline ends. There are 13 residues in the CDR3. The CDR3 DNA is TGCAGCGTTGAGGCAGGGAACACCGGGGAGCTGTTTTTT. Translating it yields CSVEAGNTGELFF.

This clonotype was seen more than once but under ten times. V gene TRBV7-9 combines with J gene TRBJ2-1, with TRBD2 matching 10 bases. This CDR3 region has 17 residues. V lost 3 bases, J lost 3 bases, and 8 bases stayed unmatched. Germline CDR1 and CDR2: SEHNR and FQNEAQ (reference sequence). The CDR3 is CASSLRTSGMNYNEQFF. The DNA for the CDR3 is TGTGCCAGCAGCTTGAGAACTAGCGGGATGAACTACAATGAGCAGTTCTTC.

This clonotype was observed a handful of times. The chain couples TRBV3-1 to TRBJ2-1; no definite D call. V shed 0 bases and J shed 9 bases, with 18 bases lying between them. Per germline, CDR1 LGHDT and CDR2 YNNKEL (reference sequence). The CDR3 length is 16 residues. Written as DNA, the CDR3 is TGTGCCAGCAGCCAAGATAAGGCGGTGGGATCCAGTGAGCAGTTCTTC. Its translation: CASSQDKAVGSSEQFF.

The genes are TRBV5-1 and TRBJ1-1, with a tentative D call TRBD1 (5 bases). CDR3 length: 17 amino acids. With 9 bases removed from V and 5 bases from J, the gap between germline ends came to 29 bases. The germline gives CDR1 SGHRS, CDR2 YFSETQ. CDR3 in amino acids: CAIGEALFGREGTEAFF. Here the CDR3 DNA reads TGCGCCATCGGAGAGGCCCTGTTTGGCAGGGAAGGAACTGAAGCTTTCTTT.

The genes are TRBV29-1 and TRBJ2-5; D might be TRBD1 (6 bases). V was pared by 7 bases and J by 0 bases, with 9 bases between. Germline CDR1 is SQVTM and CDR2 is ANQGSEA. The CDR3 runs 12 residues. The CDR3 region has the DNA TGCAGCGGGAGACAGGACCAAGAGACCCAGTACTTC. It codes for CSGRQDQETQYF. The whole variable domain, remainder taken from reference TRBV29-1 and TRBJ2-5, is SAVISQKPSRDICQRGTSLTIQCQVDSQVTMMFWYRQQPGQSLTLIATANQGSEATYESGFVIDKFPISRPNLTFSTLTVSNMSPEDSSIYLCSGRQDQETQYFGPGTRLLVL.

This clonotype was counted a few times. The chain combines TRBV13 with TRBJ2-7; maybe TRBD2 (5 bases). Germline V CDR1 and CDR2: PRHDT, FYEKMQ (reference sequence). This CDR3 has 13 residues. Trimming removed 6 bases at V and 3 bases at J, with 12 bases between. The CDR3 coding sequence is TGTGCCAGCAGTCCTAGCTCGGACTACGAGCAGTACTTC. Translating gives CASSPSSDYEQYF.

The rearrangement uses TRBV20-1 and TRBJ2-5; weak D call: TRBD1 (6 bases). The V end lost 5 bases, the J end lost 5 bases, and 30 bases lay between the germline ends. The germline gives CDR1 DFQATT, CDR2 SNEGSKA (reference sequence). This CDR3 contains 18 residues. DNA of the CDR3: TGCAGTGCTCCCGTGTGGGGCAGGGGAGCCTCCGGTGGGGAGACCCAGTACTTC. This sequence encodes CSAPVWGRGASGGETQYF.

This clonotype has a count of ten or more. The chain has TRBV7-6 and TRBJ2-7, with D uncertain. V was shortened by 5 bases and J by 5 bases, with 13 bases between the two germline ends. CDR1 and CDR2 (germline): SGHVS, FNYEAQ. The length of the CDR3 is 13 residues. As DNA, the CDR3 is TGTGCCAGCAGCCAACACGGACGGGACGAGCAGTACTTC. It translates to CASSQHGRDEQYF.

This clonotype was detected many times. This chain links TRBV20-1 with TRBJ1-2; 7 bases agree with TRBD1. V lost 0 bases, J lost 4 bases, and 5 bases stayed unmatched. The CDR3 is 14 amino acids. The V gene's germline CDR1 is DFQATT and CDR2 SNEGSKA (reference sequence). Here the CDR3 reads CSARDQGVGYGYTF. In nucleotides, the CDR3 is TGCAGTGCTAGAGATCAGGGGGTGGGCTATGGCTACACCTTC.

This clonotype was observed a handful of times. The genes are TRBV6-5 and TRBJ2-1; 8 nucleotides agree with TRBD2. This CDR3 has 12 residues. CDR1 and CDR2 (germline): MNHEY, SVGAGI. Unmatched junction bases numbered 3, after V lost 4 bases and J lost 10 bases. In DNA, the CDR3 is TGTGCCAGCAGTTTAAGCGGGAGAGAGCAGTTCTTC. Translation gives CASSLSGREQFF.

The chain couples TRBV5-1 to TRBJ1-2; possibly TRBD1 for D (5 bases). This CDR3 contains 14 residues. Trimming left V 4 bases short and J 4 bases short, with 14 bases between. Germline CDR1 and CDR2: SGHRS and YFSETQ. The CDR3 DNA reads as TGCGCCAGCAGCCCCCCCGCAGGGATCTATGGCTACACCTTC. Translated, it gives CASSPPAGIYGYTF.

This clonotype was recorded many times. The chain couples TRBV20-1 to TRBJ1-4, with a possible D match to TRBD1 (5 bases). V was cut by 5 bases and J by 8 bases, with 12 bases left in between. This CDR3 comprises 12 residues. The germline CDR1 and CDR2 sequences are DFQATT and SNEGSKA (reference sequence). CDR3 DNA sequence: TGCAGTGCTCCGGCGGCAGGGGAAAAACTGTTTTTT. This codes for CSAPAAGEKLFF.

In its sample, this clonotype was seen a few times. V and J are TRBV5-1 and TRBJ1-1, with D possibly TRBD1 on 5 matching bases. Germline lookup yields CDR1 SGHRS and CDR2 YFSETQ. Trimming shortened V by 1 base and J by 1 base, and 8 bases separated the two germline ends. This CDR3 is built from 14 residues. The chain's CDR3 is CASSLTGPNTEAFF. The CDR3 DNA sequence: TGCGCCAGCAGCTTGACGGGGCCGAACACTGAAGCTTTCTTT.

This clonotype showed up just a few times. The V call is TRBV7-9, the J call TRBJ2-1; D gene unclear. This CDR3 is 13 amino acids long. Trimming removed 1 base from V and 7 bases from J, with 8 bases in between. Germline V lookup: CDR1 SEHNR, CDR2 FQNEAQ (reference sequence). CDR3 sequence: CASSLGGGNEQFF. CDR3 DNA: TGTGCCAGCAGCTTAGGCGGTGGGAATGAGCAGTTCTTC. Full variable domain (missing parts from reference TRBV7-9 and TRBJ2-1): DTGVSQNPRHKITKRGQNVTFRCDPISEHNRLYWYRQTLGQGPEFLTYFQNEAQLEKSRLLSDRFSAERPKGSFSTLEIQRTEQGDSAMYLCASSLGGGNEQFFGPGTRLTVL.

The CDR3 loop reads CSAPSANQPQHF. CDR3 coding DNA: TGCAGTGCTCCCTCAGCTAATCAGCCCCAGCATTTT. This chain connects TRBV20-1 to TRBJ1-5, with D unclear. CDR1 and CDR2 from the germline V gene are DFQATT and SNEGSKA (reference sequence). The CDR3 runs 12 residues. The V and J ends lost 5 bases and 4 bases respectively, with 9 bases between them.

The chain uses TRBV5-1 and TRBJ2-7; no definite D call. V was pared by 0 bases and J by 8 bases, with 18 bases between. This CDR3 is built from 15 residues. The germline V gene has CDR1 SGHRS and CDR2 YFSETQ. CDR3 in amino acids: CASSLESWPASQQYF. CDR3 DNA: TGCGCCAGCAGCTTGGAATCTTGGCCGGCCTCTCAGCAGTACTTC.

The J gene is TRBJ1-1, the V gene TRBV7-2; D unresolved. This CDR3 is built from 13 residues. With 1 base removed from V and 7 bases from J, the gap between germline ends came to 10 bases. From germline, CDR1 is SGHTA and CDR2 FQGNSA. DNA of the CDR3: TGTGCCAGCAGCTTAGGGGCAGGTATTGAAGCTTTCTTT. Translating gives CASSLGAGIEAFF. The full variable domain, with the rest looked up from reference TRBV7-2 and TRBJ1-1, is GAGVSQSPSNKVTEKGKDVELRCDPISGHTALYWYRQSLGQGLEFLIYFQGNSAPDKSGLPSDRFSAERTGGSVSTLTIQRTQQEDSAVYLCASSLGAGIEAFFGQGTRLTVV.